The 30 T cell receptor beta chains below were found in one sample sequenced in a study of shared clonotypes between healthy human individuals. Data came from immunoSEQ multiplex PCR; TCRdb stores just in-frame clones and leaves some out. The repertoire consists of around 340,000 clones, with more than 60% occurring once and the leading ten covering about 10%. The specimen sequenced was memory CD4+ T cells sorted from blood. The subset denotes: CD45RA-negative fraction. The origin of the receptors is a man younger than 40 in good health.

This clone came up once. The chain employs TRBV2 and TRBJ2-3; D is undetermined. The CDR3 consists of 14 residues. The V and J ends lost 8 bases and 0 bases respectively, with 12 bases between them. Germline values: CDR1 SNHLY, CDR2 FYNNEI. The CDR3 is CASSGVSSTDTQYF. CDR3 nucleotide sequence: TGTGCCAGCTCCGGAGTATCTAGCACAGATACGCAGTATTTT. Looking up the rest from reference TRBV2 and TRBJ2-3 gives the full variable domain: EPEVTQTPSHQVTQMGQEVILRCVPISNHLYFYWYRQILGQKVEFLVSFYNNEISEKSEIFDDQFSVERPDGSNFTLKIRSTKLEDSAMYFCASSGVSSTDTQYFGPGTRLTVL.

V gene TRBV7-9 combines with J gene TRBJ2-1, with D perhaps TRBD2 (5 bases). Germline lookup yields CDR1 SEHNR and CDR2 FQNEAQ (reference sequence). V was cut by 3 bases and J by 3 bases, with 18 bases left in between. The CDR3 consists of 17 residues. DNA for the CDR3: TGTGCCAGCAGCTTGGCCCGGGAAGCCGTCGTCTACAATGAGCAGTTCTTC. It is translated as CASSLAREAVVYNEQFF. Looking up the rest from reference TRBV7-9 and TRBJ2-1 gives the full variable domain: DTGVSQNPRHKITKRGQNVTFRCDPISEHNRLYWYRQTLGQGPEFLTYFQNEAQLEKSRLLSDRFSAERPKGSFSTLEIQRTEQGDSAMYLCASSLAREAVVYNEQFFGPGTRLTVL.

CDR3 bases: TGCAGCGTACGAAGCGGGAGGGCCGGTATCGCAGATACGCAGTATTTT. It is translated as CSVRSGRAGIADTQYF. The rearrangement links TRBV29-1 to TRBJ2-3, with 10 bases identical to TRBD2. Germline V gene sequence: CDR1 SQVTM, CDR2 ANQGSEA. The ends lost 6 bases at V and 4 bases at J; junction bases unmatched: 13. The CDR3 extends over 16 amino acids.

The rearrangement joins TRBV14 to TRBJ2-1, with D maybe TRBD1 (6 bases). The V gene lost 3 bases and the J gene lost 15 bases, with 33 bases spanning the gap. Germline values: CDR1 SGHDN, CDR2 FVKESK. This CDR3 has 18 amino acids. CDR3 residues: CASSQAERGTGFLGPRFF. The CDR3 coding sequence is TGTGCCAGCAGCCAGGCCGAAAGAGGCACAGGGTTTTTGGGTCCTCGGTTCTTC.

The gene calls are TRBV13 and TRBJ2-1; possibly TRBD2 for D (6 bases). The ends were cut back, 7 bases at V and 7 bases at J, with 14 bases in the middle. The CDR3 loop spans 13 amino acids. Germline V gene sequence: CDR1 PRHDT, CDR2 FYEKMQ (reference sequence). In DNA form, the CDR3 reads TGTGCCAGCAACAGCGGGTTAGGGAATGAGCAGTTCTTC. Its protein is CASNSGLGNEQFF.

The V gene is TRBV29-1, the J gene TRBJ1-5, with D hard to call. V lost 4 bases to trimming and J lost 5 bases, with 12 bases between them. Germline-derived CDR1 and CDR2 are SQVTM and ANQGSEA. The CDR3 contains 13 residues. The CDR3 bases are TGCAGCGTTGGCGAGGACGCGGATCAGCCCCAGCATTTT. This sequence encodes CSVGEDADQPQHF.

This clone was observed once. The rearrangement joins TRBV10-3 to TRBJ1-2, with 8 bases aligning to TRBD1. CDR3 length equals 13 residues. Germline values: CDR1 ENHRY, CDR2 SYGVKD. Trimming took 7 bases from V and 4 from J; bases not matched to a gene: 5. The CDR3 DNA sequence: TGTGCCATCACGGGACAGGCAGGCTATGGCTACACCTTC. Its translation: CAITGQAGYGYTF.

The sample holds many counts of this clone. The V gene is TRBV2, the J gene TRBJ2-2; no reliable D call. V lost 8 bases and J lost 4, with 8 bases in between. Germline V gene lookup returns CDR1 SNHLY and CDR2 FYNNEI. The CDR3 runs to 12 residues. The CDR3 bases are TGTGCCAGCCGGTTTGGCACCGGGGAGCTGTTTTTT. Its protein product is CASRFGTGELFF.

This sequence joins TRBV6-6 and TRBJ1-1, with D possibly TRBD1 on 5 matching bases. V lost 6 bases and J 3 bases, leaving 8 bases between the germline ends. Germline assignment: CDR1 MNHNY and CDR2 SVGAGI (reference sequence). This CDR3 comprises 12 residues. The CDR3 is CASRSGDTEAFF. The CDR3 DNA reads TGTGCCAGCAGATCGGGGGACACTGAAGCTTTCTTT.

This clone has more than one count but fewer than ten. V usage is TRBV5-5 and J usage is TRBJ2-7; possible D gene TRBD2, 5 bases. Germline V gene lookup returns CDR1 SGHKS and CDR2 YYEKEE (reference sequence). CDR3 length equals 16 residues. The ends were cut back, 6 bases at V and 3 bases at J, with 22 bases in the middle. The CDR3 DNA is TGTGCCAGCACCCGCAGCCCAGCACTAGGTGGCTACGAGCAGTACTTC. This gives the protein CASTRSPALGGYEQYF.

The gene calls are TRBV11-2 and TRBJ2-1; 8 nucleotides match TRBD1. The CDR3 spans 17 residues. V trimming: 1 base; J trimming: 2 bases; junction bases outside the gene matches: 7. Germline lookup yields CDR1 SGHAT and CDR2 FQNNGV. CDR3 nucleotides: TGTGCCAGCAGCTTAGTTATCACAGGGGGTACCTACAATGAGCAGTTCTTC. Encoded protein: CASSLVITGGTYNEQFF.

The rearrangement joins TRBV7-6 to TRBJ1-3; no firm D call. Germline values: CDR1 SGHVS, CDR2 FNYEAQ. The V and J ends lost 4 bases and 2 bases respectively, with 12 bases between them. This CDR3 contains 15 residues. CDR3 region: CASSSTTTAGNTIYF. DNA of the CDR3: TGTGCCAGCAGCTCGACGACAACTGCTGGAAACACCATATATTTT.

This clone was counted ten times or more. This chain joins TRBV7-8 and TRBJ2-3, with D possibly being TRBD1 or TRBD2 (6 bases each). This CDR3 has 16 residues. Germline V lookup: CDR1 SGHVS, CDR2 FQNEAQ. The V end lost 5 bases, the J end lost 7 bases, and 22 bases lay between the germline ends. CDR3 sequence: CASSDRGQSGSNTQYF. The DNA for the CDR3 is TGTGCCAGCAGCGACCGGGGACAAAGCGGGTCCAATACGCAGTATTTT. Drawing the rest from reference TRBV7-8 and TRBJ2-3, the complete variable domain is GAGVSQSPRYKVAKRGQDVALRCDPISGHVSLFWYQQALGQGPEFLTYFQNEAQLDKSGLPSDRFFAERPEGSVSTLKIQRTQQEDSAVYLCASSDRGQSGSNTQYFGPGTRLTVL.

V usage is TRBV29-1 and J usage is TRBJ2-5; D gene unclear. The V and J ends lost 4 bases and 5 bases respectively, with 14 bases between them. The CDR3 extends over 13 amino acids. Germline CDR1 and CDR2: SQVTM and ANQGSEA. The CDR3 sequence is CSVASKVGETQYF. Here the CDR3 DNA reads TGCAGCGTTGCATCTAAAGTGGGGGAGACCCAGTACTTC.

V and J are TRBV5-5 and TRBJ2-5, with D possibly TRBD1 on 6 matching bases. From germline, CDR1 is SGHKS and CDR2 YYEKEE (reference sequence). V dropped 0 bases and J dropped 4 bases, with 10 bases sitting between them. The CDR3 contains 14 residues. The chain's CDR3 is CASSLVARGETQYF. CDR3 nucleotides: TGTGCCAGCAGCTTGGTTGCCAGGGGAGAGACCCAGTACTTC.

V and J are TRBV27 and TRBJ1-4; D ambiguous. The V and J ends lost 0 bases and 8 bases respectively, with 7 bases between them. Per the germline V gene, CDR1 is MNHEY and CDR2 is SMNVEV (reference sequence). This CDR3 has 13 amino acids. The CDR3 sequence: CASSLSLEEKLFF. CDR3 DNA: TGTGCCAGCAGTTTATCGCTGGAAGAAAAACTGTTTTTT. The variable domain in full, completed from reference TRBV27 and TRBJ1-4, reads EAQVTQNPRYLITVTGKKLTVTCSQNMNHEYMSWYRQDPGLGLRQIYYSMNVEVTDKGDVPEGYKVSRKEKRNFPLILESPSPNQTSLYFCASSLSLEEKLFFGSGTQLSVL.

This rearrangement joins TRBV2 to TRBJ1-2; TRBD1 is a possible D gene (6 bases). The germline gives CDR1 SNHLY, CDR2 FYNNEI. Trimming removed 5 bases at V and 3 bases at J, with 13 bases between. This CDR3 comprises 14 residues. CDR3: CASSQTTGYYGYTF. The DNA of the CDR3 is TGTGCCAGCAGTCAAACAACAGGGTACTATGGCTACACCTTC. Full variable domain (rest looked up from reference TRBV2 and TRBJ1-2): EPEVTQTPSHQVTQMGQEVILRCVPISNHLYFYWYRQILGQKVEFLVSFYNNEISEKSEIFDDQFSVERPDGSNFTLKIRSTKLEDSAMYFCASSQTTGYYGYTFGSGTRLTVV.

This clone was detected once. This may come from a read error, since a much larger clone is one base off. This sequence joins TRBV7-9 and TRBJ2-7; D perhaps matches TRBD1 (5 bases). The CDR3 runs to 12 residues. From germline, CDR1 is SEHNR and CDR2 FQNEAQ (reference sequence). V shed 3 bases and J shed 2 bases, with 5 bases lying between them. The CDR3 DNA sequence: TGTGCCAGCAGCTTGGACACCTACGAGCAGTACTTC. Translating it yields CASSLDTYEQYF. The entire variable domain, with the rest obtained from reference TRBV7-9 and TRBJ2-7, is as follows: DTGVSQNPRHKITKRGQNVTFRCDPISEHNRLYWYRQTLGQGPEFLTYFQNEAQLEKSRLLSDRFSAERPKGSFSTLEIQRTEQGDSAMYLCASSLDTYEQYFGPGTRLTVT.

This clone was observed many times. V usage is TRBV2 and J usage is TRBJ2-4; TRBD1 matches 10 bases. The CDR3 length is 14 residues. The V and J ends lost 6 bases and 6 bases, in that order; junction bases with no gene match: 5. CDR1 is SNHLY and CDR2 is FYNNEI in the germline V gene. DNA of the CDR3: TGTGCCAGCAGCGCTAGACAGGGGGCAAACATTCAGTACTTC. Amino acid sequence: CASSARQGANIQYF.

This sequence joins TRBV2 and TRBJ2-6, with D unclear. The CDR3 is 13 amino acids. Between the trimmed V and J ends, which lost 4 bases and 2 bases, there was a span of 3 bases. In germline, CDR1 is SNHLY, CDR2 FYNNEI. CDR3 amino acids: CASSGPGANVLTF. The DNA for the CDR3 is TGTGCCAGCAGTGGGCCTGGGGCCAACGTCCTGACTTTC.

The chain couples TRBV6-1 to TRBJ1-3; D might be TRBD1 (5 bases). CDR1 and CDR2 from the germline V gene are MNHNS and SASEGT. Trimming stripped 1 base from V and 3 bases from J, with 16 bases between. The CDR3 runs 17 residues. CDR3 amino acids: CASSEGRRAGYGNTIYF. The CDR3 DNA sequence: TGTGCCAGCAGTGAAGGGAGAAGGGCAGGGTATGGAAACACCATATATTTT.

This sequence joins TRBV18 and TRBJ2-7; D is undetermined. The CDR3 sequence is 13 residues long. Germline V gives CDR1 KGHSH, CDR2 LQKENI. With 5 bases removed from V and 3 bases from J, the gap between germline ends came to 11 bases. Here the CDR3 reads CASSYGMGYEQYF. As DNA, the CDR3 is TGTGCCAGCTCATACGGAATGGGCTACGAGCAGTACTTC. Based on the CDR3 plus reference TRBV18 and TRBJ2-7, the full variable domain is NAGVMQNPRHLVRRRGQEARLRCSPMKGHSHVYWYRQLPEEGLKFMVYLQKENIIDESGMPKERFSAEFPKEGPSILRIQQVVRGDSAAYFCASSYGMGYEQYFGPGTRLTVT.

The table lists this clone with many counts. The chain is built from TRBV5-4 and TRBJ1-2; perhaps TRBD1 as D (6 bases). There are 16 residues in the CDR3. Germline V gene lookup returns CDR1 SGHNT and CDR2 YYREEE (reference sequence). The ends were cut back, 0 bases at V and 4 bases at J, with 16 bases in the middle. CDR3 DNA sequence: TGTGCCAGCAGCTTGGCCGCCCGGGGGGCCAGCTATGGCTACACCTTC. It translates to CASSLAARGASYGYTF.

The V and J genes are TRBV5-5 and TRBJ1-2; 7 bases line up with TRBD1. CDR3 length: 14 amino acids. V trimming: 7 bases; J trimming: 5 bases; junction bases outside the gene matches: 11. Germline lookup yields CDR1 SGHKS and CDR2 YYEKEE (reference sequence). The CDR3 sequence is CASQGFGQAYGYTF. CDR3 DNA sequence: TGTGCCAGCCAGGGTTTCGGACAGGCTTATGGCTACACCTTC.

The table lists this clone with a few counts. The rearrangement uses TRBV5-1 and TRBJ2-2; D gene unclear. Germline V gene lookup returns CDR1 SGHRS and CDR2 YFSETQ. The CDR3 covers 13 residues. With 3 bases removed from V and 5 bases from J, the gap between germline ends came to 8 bases. CDR3 in DNA: TGCGCCAGCAGCTCCGAGCCTACCGGGGAGCTGTTTTTT. This translates into CASSSEPTGELFF.

This clone occurred once. This sequence joins TRBV11-2 and TRBJ2-1; D is unclear. With 0 bases removed from V and 0 bases from J, the gap between germline ends came to 6 bases. CDR3 length: 15 amino acids. Germline loops: CDR1 SGHAT, CDR2 FQNNGV. The CDR3 spells CASSLDPDSYNEQFF. The CDR3 DNA reads as TGTGCCAGCAGCTTAGATCCAGACTCCTACAATGAGCAGTTCTTC.

This chain uses TRBV10-3 with TRBJ2-1, with D maybe TRBD2 (6 bases). Trimming removed 0 bases from V and 8 bases from J, with 8 bases in between. Germline CDR1 ENHRY, CDR2 SYGVKD. This CDR3 spans 13 amino acids. The CDR3 region has the DNA TGTGCCATCAGTGAGTCGAGGAGGGATGAGCAGTTCTTC. As protein: CAISESRRDEQFF.

The chain links TRBV11-2 to TRBJ2-2, with unresolved D. Trimming took 4 bases from V and 9 from J, leaving 12 bases between them. Germline loops: CDR1 SGHAT, CDR2 FQNNGV. CDR3 length: 13 residues. DNA for the CDR3: TGTGCCAGCAGCTCTCCCCTTGCTAGGGAGCTGTTTTTT. Residues: CASSSPLARELFF.

The chain joins TRBV5-5 to TRBJ2-1; possibly TRBD2 for D (6 bases). The CDR3 is 15 amino acids. Germline V gene sequence: CDR1 SGHKS, CDR2 YYEKEE (reference sequence). V shed 1 base and J shed 6 bases, with 14 bases lying between them. In nucleotides, the CDR3 is TGTGCCAGCAGCTTGAGGCTAGCGATAGGCAATGAGCAGTTCTTC. Protein product: CASSLRLAIGNEQFF.

This clone has only one observation. CDR3 nucleotides: TGTGCCAGCAGCTTCGAGGGCCGGGGGGGCTACACCTTC. Translation gives CASSFEGRGGYTF. The chain uses TRBV13 and TRBJ1-2; maybe TRBD1 (5 bases). The length of the CDR3 is 13 residues. From germline, CDR1 is PRHDT and CDR2 FYEKMQ (reference sequence). V was clipped by 3 bases and J by 8 bases, with 13 bases between them. The complete variable domain, with remaining parts taken from reference TRBV13 and TRBJ1-2, reads AAGVIQSPRHLIKEKRETATLKCYPIPRHDTVYWYQQGPGQDPQFLISFYEKMQSDKGSIPDRFSAQQFSDYHSELNMSSLELGDSALYFCASSFEGRGGYTFGSGTRLTVV.